The 12 T cell receptor beta chains in this list originate from one sample, sequenced in a study of cytomegalovirus exposure and HLA in healthy donors. PCR employed 60 Vbeta and 13 Jbeta primers. Profiling relied on immunoSEQ multiplex PCR, and the TCRdb table lists in-frame clones only, not all of them. Seen here are roughly 100,000 clones, around 73% observed once, and the top ten hold 1% to 1.5%. The sample comprised PBMCs. All receptors come from a man aged 25 to 40 in good health and CMV-seronegative.

This clone has only one observation. The chain carries TRBV19 and TRBJ2-7; the D gene is possibly TRBD1 (6 bases). Per germline, CDR1 LNHDA and CDR2 SQIVND (reference sequence). The CDR3 is 13 amino acids. V was shortened by 5 bases and J by 0 bases, with 8 bases between the two germline ends. CDR3 DNA: TGTGCCAGTAGTCCGGGACACTCCTACGAGCAGTACTTC. Protein product: CASSPGHSYEQYF.

The rearrangement links TRBV9 to TRBJ1-2; TRBD1 matches at 9 bases. Germline V gene lookup returns CDR1 SGDLS and CDR2 YYNGEE. The V segment lost 0 bases and the J segment 5 bases; nucleotides outside the gene matches: 5. The CDR3 loop spans 15 amino acids. The CDR3, as DNA: TGTGCCAGCAGCGTAGGAGGGACAGGGTGGTATGGCTACACCTTC. Amino acid sequence: CASSVGGTGWYGYTF. The variable domain in full, with the rest retrieved from reference TRBV9 and TRBJ1-2, is DSGVTQTPKHLITATGQRVTLRCSPRSGDLSVYWYQQSLDQGLQFLIQYYNGEERAKGNILERFSAQQFPDLHSELNLSSLELGDSALYFCASSVGGTGWYGYTFGSGTRLTVV.

The J gene is TRBJ2-7, the V gene TRBV28; 7 nucleotides agree with TRBD2. The CDR3 is made up of 10 amino acids. Per the germline V gene, CDR1 is MDHEN and CDR2 is SYDVKM. V lost 8 bases and J lost 6; bases outside the gene matches: 1. CDR3 nucleotides: TGTGCCAGCGGGAGGGCCGAGCAGTACTTC. Protein product: CASGRAEQYF.

The chain has TRBV6-4 and TRBJ2-5; 11 nucleotides match TRBD2. CDR1 and CDR2 from the germline V gene are MRHNA and SNTAGT. The V and J ends lost 9 bases and 2 bases, in that order; junction bases with no gene match: 5. The CDR3 is 14 residues long. Here the CDR3 reads CAREGLAEQETQYF. CDR3 coding DNA: TGTGCCAGAGAGGGACTAGCGGAGCAAGAGACCCAGTACTTC.

In nucleotides, the CDR3 is TGTGCCAGCTCACCACCGGGCACTAATGAAAAACTGTTTTTT. The encoded protein is CASSPPGTNEKLFF. J is TRBJ1-4 and V is TRBV18; D is ambiguous. Between the trimmed V and J ends, which lost 0 bases and 2 bases, there was a span of 4 bases. CDR1 is KGHSH, CDR2 LQKENI, per germline. The CDR3 covers 14 residues.

J is TRBJ2-5 and V is TRBV30, with D possibly being TRBD2 (5 bases). This CDR3 has 14 amino acids. Trimming left V 2 bases short and J 4 bases short, with 14 bases between. CDR1 and CDR2 from the germline V gene are GTSNPN and SVGIG (reference sequence). CDR3 sequence reads: CAWSIKGSRETQYF. The CDR3 bases are TGTGCCTGGAGTATTAAAGGGAGCCGAGAGACCCAGTACTTC.

This chain joins TRBV28 and TRBJ1-5; 7 bases line up with TRBD1. Germline V gives CDR1 MDHEN, CDR2 SYDVKM. V was clipped by 2 bases and J by 8 bases; unmatched bases: 0. The CDR3 has 12 amino acids. The CDR3 DNA sequence: TGTGCCAGCAGTTTACAGGGGGAGCCCCAGCATTTT. This codes for CASSLQGEPQHF.

The V gene is TRBV27, the J gene TRBJ2-7, with a possible D match to TRBD2 (6 bases). Trimming removed 5 bases at V and 2 bases at J, with 10 bases between. The CDR3 has 13 amino acids. CDR1 is MNHEY, CDR2 SMNVEV, per germline (reference sequence). This CDR3 is CASSAGLTYEQYF. The DNA for the CDR3 is TGTGCCAGCAGTGCGGGACTGACCTACGAGCAGTACTTC.

This clone was seen more than once but under ten times. The chain joins TRBV28 to TRBJ2-7; no clear D. Germline V lookup: CDR1 MDHEN, CDR2 SYDVKM. Trimming left V 2 bases short and J 6 bases short, with 14 bases between. The CDR3 contains 14 residues. This CDR3 is CASSLVSLVAEQYF. CDR3 DNA: TGTGCCAGCAGTTTAGTAAGTCTGGTAGCCGAGCAGTACTTC.

CDR3 sequence reads: CASSYKGAYEQYF. CDR3 coding DNA: TGTGCCAGCAGTTATAAGGGGGCGTACGAGCAGTACTTC. The chain employs TRBV6-5 and TRBJ2-7; 7 nucleotides match TRBD1. Germline CDR1 reads MNHEY; CDR2 reads SVGAGI. The CDR3 totals 13 residues. V gave up 3 bases and J gave up 4 bases; unmatched junction bases: 3.

V gene TRBV11-2 combines with J gene TRBJ1-6; possibly TRBD1 for D (6 bases). V gave up 0 bases and J gave up 9 bases, with 18 bases separating them. The CDR3 covers 17 residues. Germline lookup yields CDR1 SGHAT and CDR2 FQNNGV. This CDR3 reads CASSLDSLTGKSSPLHF. Written as DNA, the CDR3 is TGTGCCAGCAGCTTAGATTCGCTCACAGGGAAGAGTTCACCCCTCCACTTT.

V and J are TRBV12-5 and TRBJ2-1; 9 bases map to TRBD2. Germline V gene sequence: CDR1 LGHNT, CDR2 FRNRAP. The CDR3 spans 17 residues. V trimming: 4 bases; J trimming: 8 bases; junction bases outside the gene matches: 15. The CDR3 DNA reads TGTGCTAGTGGTTCTGGTCTGGGGGAGCGGGGGGTCTATGAGCAGTTCTTC. Its protein is CASGSGLGERGVYEQFF.